This TCR beta chain was sequenced during a study of beta chain features in type 1 diabetes (dated by TCRdb to 2016 to 2018). About the full investigation: Mean age, gender distribution, total cell number and subset yield did not differ between patients and healthy donors. A total of 107,917,701 sorted cells were examined across all samples, and RNA yield correlated strongly with the number of cells per subset. The study compared TCRB repertoires of sorted circulating CD4+ T cell subsets between recently diagnosed type 1 diabetes patients and matched healthy donors. Regulatory and stem cell-like memory subsets were isolated from only 8 patients and roughly 8 healthy donors, whereas naive and central memory subsets came from all 30 or so donors. What the study reported, not specific to this receptor: Because small numbers of individuals were included in the HLA sub-analyses, any influence of HLA type on TCRB rearrangement was left unresolved. Fewer insertions and more nucleotide deletions at VDJ recombination sites were observed in patients with type 1 diabetes, implying thymic rearrangement abnormalities. Because cDNA was sequenced instead of genomic DNA, highly expressing activated cells could be over-represented, though the groups showed no difference in activation or CD3 levels. Shorter templates might have been favored by PCR, but patient and control samples were amplified and corrected together, so both groups would have been affected equally by any skew. Naive, central memory and regulatory TCRB repertoires appeared more similar among patients than among healthy donors. In all four CD4+ subsets, TCRB CDR3 length was moderately but significantly shorter in type 1 diabetes patients.

This clone was detected ten times or more. Its specific antigen is unknown. No qualities accompany the bases; no much larger clone lies one base away. Each donor gave one peripheral blood draw, roughly 110 mL on average, collected into heparinised tubes. A BD FACSAria II and a panel including CD45RO, CCR7, CD25, CD127, CD95 and CD27 were used to sort naive, central memory, regulatory and stem cell-like memory CD4+ T cells. A purity above 95% was achieved for all sorted populations. PBMCs were isolated right away by Lymphoprep density gradient centrifugation and were stained directly, without culture. To minimize batch effects, samples were stained and sorted in pairs, one healthy donor with one patient per experiment. All of the isolated RNA was reverse transcribed with the High Capacity cDNA Reverse Transcription Kit, so expressed TCRB transcripts were sequenced. Deep immunoSEQ sequencing was applied to naive, central memory and regulatory T cell samples, giving an average of approximately 4 million total reads per sample. Sorted cells were lysed in RLT buffer and RNA was extracted with DNase-treated RNeasy Micro or Mini kits, depending on cell number. Each cell subset was processed on its own to prevent cross-contamination, while patient and healthy donor samples were processed together. The immunoSEQ multiplex PCR was used to amplify TCRB sequences from cDNA, yielding 87-bp fragments that span the CDR3 region. Sequencing of the amplicons was done on the Illumina HiSeq platform. Per the original workflow: PCR bias was corrected computationally using synthetic template baselines, and reads within Hamming distance 2 were collapsed, with unmergeable singletons discarded. Reads were aligned against IMGT so that V, D and J genes, CDR3 length and insertions or deletions at six rearrangement sites could be assigned. Within each subset, clonotype counts were normalized to sorted cell number, and only after that were true diversity and Gini coefficients computed with the tcR R package. The overlap coefficient, calculated on TCRB nucleotide sequences, was used to measure repertoire sharing. What TCRdb holds here is the immuneACCESS table cut down to in-frame rearrangements. Part of the clones is not present; checked against another copy, under half of the missing clones reflect an unresolved V gene, and the others are unexplained. For V, J and clone size, that table is used; D and trimming come from the DNA. For this sample the table gives 130,000 or so clones, of which roughly 15% were detected only once. The biggest ten clones account for over 2% of the sample.

Material: central memory CD4+ T cells from blood. This clonotype was obtained from a man in his thirties or forties with type 1 diabetes.

The base sequence is TGTGCCAGCAGCTTAGAAAGTGAGCAGTACTTC. Translated, this gives CASSLESEQYF. The V and J segments used are TRBV11-3 and TRBJ2-7; no D segment can be confidently identified. Sequences SGHNT (CDR1) and YENEEA (CDR2) are obtained from the germline V gene. The CDR3 numbers 11 residues from cysteine through phenylalanine. The read is trimmed to its CDR3 DNA, 33 bases read in frame from base 1. The V end loses 0 bases and the J end loses 7 bases, and a stretch of 4 bases separates them.